This TCR beta chain was captured in a study of blood T cells in healthy people across ages. General study findings and limits: Changes seen in expanded clonotypes were possibly confounded by donor CMV status left unknown. Total diversity from one million sequenced T cells was likely underestimated. Per-million-T-cell TCR beta diversity fell roughly linearly with age.

The authors ran a second PCR of 7 to 11 cycles using a sample-barcoded 5' primer and a J-beta primer mix. Sequencing yielded, for each sample, at least 3 million paired-end reads carrying CDR3. From the 5' RACE reads, TCRdb called clonotypes with MiXCR, one entry per CDR3 protein. This table holds about 800,000 distinct CDR3 sequences, 58% found once. J lost 10 bases, V lost 5 bases, and 8 bases had no gene match. This CDR3 comprises 14 residues. CDR1 SGHKS and CDR2 YYEKEE come from the germline V gene (reference sequence). Notes on this clonotype: The antigen remains undetermined.

The material sequenced was blood. J is TRBJ1-6 and V is TRBV5-5; TRBD1 agrees at 8 bases. This TCR derives from a man under 40 in good health. CDR3 nucleotide sequence: TGTGCCAGCAGTTACGGACAGGGAGACTCACCCCTCCACTTT. Translated: CASSYGQGDSPLHF.